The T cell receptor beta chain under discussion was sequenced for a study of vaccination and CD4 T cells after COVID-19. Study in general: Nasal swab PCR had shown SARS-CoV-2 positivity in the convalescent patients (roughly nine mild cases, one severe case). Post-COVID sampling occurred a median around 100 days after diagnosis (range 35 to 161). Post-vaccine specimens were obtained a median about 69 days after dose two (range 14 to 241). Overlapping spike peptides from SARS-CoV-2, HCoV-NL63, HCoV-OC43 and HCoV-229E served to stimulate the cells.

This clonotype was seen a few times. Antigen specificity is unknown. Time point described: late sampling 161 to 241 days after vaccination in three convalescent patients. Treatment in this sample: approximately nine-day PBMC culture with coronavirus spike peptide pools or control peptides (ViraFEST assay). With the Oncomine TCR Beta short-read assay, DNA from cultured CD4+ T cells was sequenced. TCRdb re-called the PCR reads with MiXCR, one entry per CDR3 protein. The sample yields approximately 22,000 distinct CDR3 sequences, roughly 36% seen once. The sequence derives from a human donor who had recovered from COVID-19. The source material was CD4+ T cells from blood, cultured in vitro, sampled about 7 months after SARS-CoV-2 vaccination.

CDR3 DNA: TGTGCCAGCTCAGGATCTGACGTCTATGGCTACACCTTC. Translating it yields CASSGSDVYGYTF. This chain links TRBV18 with TRBJ1-2, with D unresolved. The CDR3 runs to 13 residues. Trimming pared 5 bases from V and 4 bases from J, leaving 11 bases between. Germline CDR1 and CDR2: KGHSH and LQKENI.